A single sample gave rise to the 17 T cell receptor beta chains below, sequenced in a study of shared clonotypes between healthy human individuals. The repertoire was sequenced with immunoSEQ multiplex PCR; TCRdb's copy has only in-frame clones and lacks some. The sample yields hundreds of thousands of clones, 79% seen once. The sequenced material came from PBMCs. Every receptor here comes from a woman between 35 and 50 years old in good health. Some clones in this sample may be carry-over from other donors' samples.

This chain joins TRBV7-8 and TRBJ2-7, with D perhaps matching TRBD2 (6 bases). Germline CDR1 reads SGHVS; CDR2 reads FQNEAQ. Trimming left V 5 bases short and J 1 base short, with 15 bases between. The CDR3 contains 15 residues. The CDR3 DNA is TGTGCCAGCAGCATGGAGACTAGAGGTTCCTACGAGCAGTACTTC. Its translation is CASSMETRGSYEQYF.

V usage is TRBV5-1 and J usage is TRBJ1-1; D possibly corresponds to TRBD1 (6 bases). The CDR3 covers 14 residues. V was clipped by 2 bases and J by 1 base, with 9 bases between them. Germline CDR1 and CDR2: SGHRS and YFSETQ. CDR3: CASSLAGANTEAFF. The CDR3 bases are TGCGCCAGCAGCTTAGCGGGGGCGAACACTGAAGCTTTCTTT.

The chain uses TRBV7-8 and TRBJ2-7; D possibly corresponds to TRBD1 (5 bases). The CDR3 runs 15 residues. Germline CDR1 and CDR2: SGHVS and FQNEAQ. V lost 4 bases and J 3 bases, leaving 16 bases between the germline ends. DNA of the CDR3: TGTGCCAGCAGCTCCGACAGCGAAATTCTCTACGAGCAGTACTTC. Its protein product is CASSSDSEILYEQYF.

The rearrangement uses TRBV28 and TRBJ1-1; TRBD1 might be the D (6 bases). Germline V gives CDR1 MDHEN, CDR2 SYDVKM. The CDR3 has 11 amino acids. The V gene lost 2 bases and the J gene lost 8 bases, with 6 bases spanning the gap. CDR3 sequence reads: CASSLGQEAFF. In DNA form, the CDR3 reads TGTGCCAGCAGTTTAGGACAGGAAGCTTTCTTT.

This clone turned up a few times. In DNA form, the CDR3 reads TGCGCCAGCAGCTTGGTGGCAGGGGGCAGTTACGAGCAGTACTTC. It codes for CASSLVAGGSYEQYF. V gene TRBV5-1 combines with J gene TRBJ2-7, with 8 bases identical to TRBD1. The CDR3 extends over 15 amino acids. After removal of 0 bases from V and 4 bases from J, the junction contained 6 bases not matched to a gene. Germline CDR1 and CDR2: SGHRS and YFSETQ.

The chain is built from TRBV10-2 and TRBJ2-3, with TRBD1 matching over 9 bases. The CDR3 has 16 amino acids. V was pared by 0 bases and J by 0 bases, with 1 base of the junction left unmatched. Germline CDR1 and CDR2: WSHSY and SAAADI. The CDR3 sequence is CASSESTGGSTDTQYF. The CDR3 DNA is TGCGCCAGCAGTGAGTCGACAGGGGGGAGCACAGATACGCAGTATTTT.

The chain carries TRBV2 and TRBJ2-5; the D is unclear. V lost 0 bases, J lost 0 bases, and 11 bases lay in between. There are 16 residues in the CDR3. The germline V gene has CDR1 SNHLY and CDR2 FYNNEI. The DNA for the CDR3 is TGTGCCAGCAGTGAAGCGCTCGGGCGGTACCAAGAGACCCAGTACTTC. Translation: CASSEALGRYQETQYF.

The CDR3 region has the DNA TGTGCCAGCAGCTACAGGGTTGGCACTGAAGCTTTCTTT. It is translated as CASSYRVGTEAFF. The J gene is TRBJ1-1, the V gene TRBV7-2, with a tentative D call TRBD1 (6 bases). CDR1 SGHTA and CDR2 FQGNSA come from the germline V gene. The CDR3 is made up of 13 amino acids. The ends were cut back, 4 bases at V and 4 bases at J, with 10 bases in the middle.

The rearrangement uses TRBV2 and TRBJ2-7, with 10 bases lining up with TRBD2. Per germline, CDR1 SNHLY and CDR2 FYNNEI. The CDR3 length is 14 residues. Germline trimming cut 3 bases from V and 4 bases from J; bases unmatched to any gene: 3. The CDR3 spells CASSDRTSGYEQYF. In DNA form, the CDR3 reads TGTGCCAGCAGTGACAGGACTAGCGGTTACGAGCAGTACTTC.

The rearrangement joins TRBV10-3 to TRBJ2-3; D is ambiguous. Germline V gene data show CDR1 as ENHRY and CDR2 as SYGVKD. Trimming removed 0 bases at V and 5 bases at J, with 6 bases between. This CDR3 has 13 residues. The CDR3 DNA follows: TGTGCCATCAGTGAGTCAGTGGGAGATACGCAGTATTTT. Translating gives CAISESVGDTQYF.

The chain combines TRBV2 with TRBJ1-5; D is possibly TRBD1 (5 bases). This CDR3 spans 13 amino acids. The V gene's germline CDR1 is SNHLY and CDR2 FYNNEI. Trimming removed 11 bases at V and 0 bases at J, with 11 bases between. The CDR3 DNA reads as TGTGCCGCCGGGGCAAATAGCAATCAGCCCCAGCATTTT. The encoded protein is CAAGANSNQPQHF.

This clone occurred a few times. This chain joins TRBV5-1 and TRBJ2-7, with 10 nucleotides matching TRBD2. The CDR3 runs 15 residues. Germline V gene lookup returns CDR1 SGHRS and CDR2 YFSETQ. With V trimmed by 1 base and J by 6 bases, 7 bases remained unmatched. The CDR3 coding sequence is TGCGCCAGCAGCTTGACTAGCGGGAACGGGGTCGAGCAGTACTTC. Translating gives CASSLTSGNGVEQYF.

The chain couples TRBV19 to TRBJ1-2; D uncertain. Germline V lookup: CDR1 LNHDA, CDR2 SQIVND (reference sequence). V dropped 5 bases and J dropped 4 bases, with 14 bases sitting between them. This CDR3 has 14 amino acids. Here the CDR3 reads CASSGLARSYGYTF. CDR3 nucleotides: TGTGCCAGTAGTGGGCTGGCCCGCTCCTATGGCTACACCTTC. Supplemented by reference TRBV19 and TRBJ1-2, the full variable domain reads DGGITQSPKYLFRKEGQNVTLSCEQNLNHDAMYWYRQDPGQGLRLIYYSQIVNDFQKGDIAEGYSVSREKKESFPLTVTSAQKNPTAFYLCASSGLARSYGYTFGSGTRLTVV.

The chain has TRBV5-1 and TRBJ2-3; TRBD1 is a possible D gene (6 bases). V lost 3 bases and J lost 4, with 18 bases in between. The germline gives CDR1 SGHRS, CDR2 YFSETQ. The CDR3 contains 16 residues. CDR3 sequence (DNA): TGCGCCAGCAGCTCCTCAGGGGCCGCAGGGGCAGATACGCAGTATTTT. Its protein product is CASSSSGAAGADTQYF.

A single count supports this clone. V is TRBV7-2 and J is TRBJ2-1, with TRBD1 matching over 10 bases. Germline CDR1 is SGHTA and CDR2 is FQGNSA. V was clipped by 5 bases and J by 7 bases; unmatched bases: 8. The CDR3 consists of 15 residues. The CDR3 spells CASSQRQGARNEQFF. CDR3 nucleotides: TGTGCCAGCAGCCAAAGACAGGGGGCTCGGAATGAGCAGTTCTTC. Full variable domain (remainder filled in from reference TRBV7-2 and TRBJ2-1): GAGVSQSPSNKVTEKGKDVELRCDPISGHTALYWYRQSLGQGLEFLIYFQGNSAPDKSGLPSDRFSAERTGGSVSTLTIQRTQQEDSAVYLCASSQRQGARNEQFFGPGTRLTVL.

This clone was seen more than once but under ten times. The chain links TRBV18 to TRBJ2-1; 7 bases are shared with TRBD1. Germline-derived CDR1 and CDR2 are KGHSH and LQKENI. The CDR3 is 13 amino acids. The trim removed 6 bases at V and 4 bases at J, leaving 3 bases unmatched. This CDR3 is CASSIQGYNEQFF. The CDR3 DNA reads as TGTGCCAGCTCTATACAGGGGTACAATGAGCAGTTCTTC.

The rearrangement joins TRBV7-7 to TRBJ2-1; perhaps TRBD1 as D (6 bases). Looked up from germline, CDR1 is SSHAT and CDR2 is FNYEAQ (reference sequence). V was pared by 5 bases and J by 7 bases, with 21 bases between. This CDR3 has 16 residues. CDR3 coding DNA: TGTGCCAGCAGCCTCAATCCCGCCAGGGGCACGAATGAGCAGTTCTTC. The encoded protein is CASSLNPARGTNEQFF.